Included here is one TCR beta chain sequence, with context. V was clipped by 4 bases and J by 7 bases, with 20 bases between them. The CDR3 runs 16 residues. CDR1 and CDR2 from the germline V gene are MNHEY and SMNVEV (reference sequence). Some clones are missing from TCRdb's copy, which holds only in-frame ones; the method was immunoSEQ multiplex PCR. The data show around 300,000 clones, around 89% seen once. This record belongs to a study of blood T cell repertoires in COVID-19. The chain carries TRBV27 and TRBJ2-1; D may be TRBD2 (7 bases). The receptor was isolated from a woman in her fifties or sixties with active or convalescent COVID-19. The sample comprised peripheral blood. The CDR3 is CASSSPWGGPQNEQFF. In DNA form, the CDR3 reads TGTGCCAGCAGTTCGCCCTGGGGGGGGCCTCAAAATGAGCAGTTCTTC.